The entry that follows covers one T cell receptor (beta chain) sequence. Its antigen remains unidentified. TCRdb re-derived calls from the reads in MiXCR, one entry per CDR3 protein. Seen here are roughly 310,000 distinct CDR3 sequences, just under 30% observed once, and the top ten hold around 19%. V gave up 4 bases and J gave up 2 bases, with 18 bases separating them. The CDR3 has 16 amino acids. CDR1 is MNHEY and CDR2 is SVGEGT in the germline V gene. This sample is drawn from a study of T cell repertoires in cytomegalovirus infection. Study-wide context: Public signatures in TCR beta pointed to CMV infection and matching HLA type.

Study observations and caveats: People with CMV and the relevant HLA were identified by cumulative public TCR beta family frequency. The ex vivo response was dominated by HLA-C-restricted CMV-specific TCR beta clonotypes.

The sample here was cultured PBMCs, taken from culture after CMV antigen stimulation. This receptor was obtained from a human donor in good health (CMV status not recorded). Some clones in this sample may be carry-over from other donors' samples. The chain joins TRBV6-2 or TRBV6-3 to TRBJ2-7; the D gene is possibly TRBD1 (5 bases). For the CDR3, the DNA is TGTGCCAGCAGTTCCGTTCGTGGCAGGGCCACCTACGAGCAGTACTTC. It translates to CASSSVRGRATYEQYF.